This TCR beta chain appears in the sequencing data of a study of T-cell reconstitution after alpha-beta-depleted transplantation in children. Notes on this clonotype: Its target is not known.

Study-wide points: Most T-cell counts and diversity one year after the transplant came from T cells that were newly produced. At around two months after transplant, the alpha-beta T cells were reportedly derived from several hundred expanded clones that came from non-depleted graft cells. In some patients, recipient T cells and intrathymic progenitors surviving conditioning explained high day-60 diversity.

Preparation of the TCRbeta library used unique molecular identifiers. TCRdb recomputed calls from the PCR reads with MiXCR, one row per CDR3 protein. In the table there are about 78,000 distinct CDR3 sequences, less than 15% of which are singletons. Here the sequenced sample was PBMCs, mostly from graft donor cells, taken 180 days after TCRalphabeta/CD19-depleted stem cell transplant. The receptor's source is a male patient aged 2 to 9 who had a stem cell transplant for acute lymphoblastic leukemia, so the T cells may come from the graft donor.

CDR3 coding DNA: TGTGCCACCAGTGATTTGCGGCCGGGGGCCCTGACAGATACGCAGTATTTT. It translates to CATSDLRPGALTDTQYF. V is TRBV24-1 and J is TRBJ2-3; D tentatively reads TRBD1 or TRBD2 (6 bases each). Trimming removed 0 bases at V and 3 bases at J, with 15 bases between. CDR1 is KGHDR and CDR2 is SFDVKD in the germline V gene. CDR3 length: 17 amino acids.